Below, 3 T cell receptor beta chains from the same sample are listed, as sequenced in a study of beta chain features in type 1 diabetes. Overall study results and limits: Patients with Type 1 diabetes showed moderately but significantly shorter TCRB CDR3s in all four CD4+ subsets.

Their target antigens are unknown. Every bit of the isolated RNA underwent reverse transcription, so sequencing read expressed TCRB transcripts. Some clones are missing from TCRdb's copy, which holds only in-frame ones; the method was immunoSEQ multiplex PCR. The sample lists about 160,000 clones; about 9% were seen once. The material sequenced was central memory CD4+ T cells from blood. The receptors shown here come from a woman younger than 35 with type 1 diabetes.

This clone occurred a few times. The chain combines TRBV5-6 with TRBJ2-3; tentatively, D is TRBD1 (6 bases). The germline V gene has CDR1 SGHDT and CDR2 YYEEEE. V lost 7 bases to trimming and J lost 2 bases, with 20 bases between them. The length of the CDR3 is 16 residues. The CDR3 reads CASGGRGRGVTDTQYF. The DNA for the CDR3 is TGTGCCAGCGGGGGTAGGGGGAGAGGTGTCACAGATACGCAGTATTTT. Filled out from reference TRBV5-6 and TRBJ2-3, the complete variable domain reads DAGVTQSPTHLIKTRGQQVTLRCSPKSGHDTVSWYQQALGQGPQFIFQYYEEEERQRGNFPDRFSGHQFPNYSSELNVNALLLGDSALYLCASGGRGRGVTDTQYFGPGTRLTVL.

The CDR3 loop is CASMDSTGQPQHF. For the CDR3, the DNA is TGTGCCAGCATGGACAGTACGGGCCAGCCCCAGCATTTT. This chain connects TRBV2 to TRBJ1-5; D perhaps matches TRBD1 (6 bases). The CDR3 contains 13 residues. The germline V gene has CDR1 SNHLY and CDR2 FYNNEI. V shed 7 bases and J shed 7 bases, with 14 bases lying between them.

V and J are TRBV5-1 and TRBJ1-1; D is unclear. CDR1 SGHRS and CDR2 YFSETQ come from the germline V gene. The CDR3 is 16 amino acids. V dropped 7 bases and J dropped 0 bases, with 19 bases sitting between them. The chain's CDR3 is CASATGRKPMNTEAFF. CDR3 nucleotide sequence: TGCGCCAGCGCCACCGGGAGGAAGCCGATGAACACTGAAGCTTTCTTT.